A single sample is the source of the 25 T cell receptor beta chains below, sequenced in a study of cytotoxic CD8 clonotypes in ibrutinib-treated CLL. Using immunoSEQ multiplex PCR, the repertoire was profiled, and TCRdb retains in-frame clones only, with some absent. The sample includes about 140,000 clones, 60% to 85% of them seen just once. The sample here was PBMCs, taken after 12 months of ibrutinib treatment. All receptors come from a human donor with chronic lymphocytic leukemia.

CDR3 in amino acids: CASSYRQGYTEAFF. Written as DNA, the CDR3 is TGTGCCAGCAGTTATCGACAGGGCTACACTGAAGCTTTCTTT. The V gene is TRBV27, the J gene TRBJ1-1; 7 bases are a match to TRBD1. After removal of 4 bases from V and 3 bases from J, the junction contained 5 bases not matched to a gene. The germline V gene has CDR1 MNHEY and CDR2 SMNVEV (reference sequence). This CDR3 comprises 14 residues.

The V and J genes are TRBV4-1 and TRBJ1-1, with D unclear. Germline loops: CDR1 MGHRA, CDR2 YSYEKL. CDR3 length: 13 residues. Trimming pared 1 base from V and 11 bases from J, leaving 14 bases between. The CDR3 here is CASSQVIRGPAFF. CDR3 coding DNA: TGCGCCAGCAGCCAAGTCATCAGAGGGCCTGCTTTCTTT.

The V and J genes are TRBV27 and TRBJ1-1; D possibly corresponds to TRBD1 (5 bases). The CDR3 is 14 amino acids. The V gene lost 4 bases and the J gene lost 3 bases, with 12 bases spanning the gap. CDR1 MNHEY and CDR2 SMNVEV come from the germline V gene (reference sequence). CDR3 region: CASSSQGIHTEAFF. CDR3 nucleotides: TGTGCCAGCAGTTCTCAGGGAATACACACTGAAGCTTTCTTT.

This clone was seen only a few times. The chain links TRBV4-1 to TRBJ2-4, with D unresolved. CDR3 length: 15 residues. Germline-derived CDR1 and CDR2 are MGHRA and YSYEKL. V was pared by 0 bases and J by 13 bases, with 19 bases between. The CDR3 coding sequence is TGCGCCAGCAGCCAAGATATGGGGTTCTCCGGCCTCCAGTACTTC. Protein sequence: CASSQDMGFSGLQYF.

The gene calls are TRBV13 and TRBJ2-1; no firm D call. This CDR3 spans 14 amino acids. Germline CDR1 reads PRHDT; CDR2 reads FYEKMQ (reference sequence). V was pared by 2 bases and J by 4 bases, with 9 bases between. CDR3 in amino acids: CASSLSVGYNEQFF. The CDR3 DNA reads as TGTGCCAGCAGCTTATCGGTGGGATACAATGAGCAGTTCTTC.

This chain links TRBV4-1 with TRBJ1-1, with D possibly TRBD1 on 6 matching bases. The V gene's germline CDR1 is MGHRA and CDR2 YSYEKL. CDR3 size: 18 residues. The V end was cut by 4 bases, the J end by 0 bases, with 21 bases between. In nucleotides, the CDR3 is TGCGCCAGCAGCCCCCTGTGGGGGGCGCGGAAGATGAACACTGAAGCTTTCTTT. Amino acid sequence: CASSPLWGARKMNTEAFF.

The chain is built from TRBV23-1 and TRBJ1-5, with 9 positions matching TRBD1. TRBV23-1 is designated an ORF whose function remains uncertain. After removal of 4 bases from V and 4 bases from J, the junction contained 17 bases not matched to a gene. This CDR3 comprises 19 residues. The CDR3 nucleotides are TGCGCCAGCAGTCGCGCCCTGTCCTCAATGGGACAGGGAAATCAGCCCCAGCATTTT. Translating it yields CASSRALSSMGQGNQPQHF.

V is TRBV9 and J is TRBJ1-3; D is unclear. Trimming pared 0 bases from V and 2 bases from J, leaving 9 bases between. The CDR3 is made up of 15 amino acids. Germline assignment: CDR1 SGDLS and CDR2 YYNGEE. Written as DNA, the CDR3 is TGTGCCAGCAGCGTAGGACAAGGGACTGGAAACACCATATATTTT. It specifies CASSVGQGTGNTIYF.

About this clone itself: The identical CDR3 is also encoded by other nucleotide sequences in the sample. The rearrangement links TRBV6-5 to TRBJ1-1, with 7 nucleotides matching TRBD1. V shed 8 bases, J shed 4 bases, and the junction held 7 bases outside the gene matches. CDR3 length: 13 amino acids. Germline V gene data show CDR1 as MNHEY and CDR2 as SVGAGI. The chain's CDR3 is CASRRQGSTEAFF. The CDR3, as DNA: TGTGCCAGCCGTAGACAGGGAAGCACTGAAGCTTTCTTT.

The V and J genes are TRBV11-2 and TRBJ1-6; 7 bases map to TRBD1. Germline V gives CDR1 SGHAT, CDR2 FQNNGV. Unmatched junction bases numbered 16, after V lost 5 bases and J lost 12 bases. The CDR3 contains 16 residues. DNA of the CDR3: TGTGCCAGCAGCCCCGCCCGACAGGGTCTAGTGAGACCCCTCCACTTT. Translating gives CASSPARQGLVRPLHF. The whole variable domain, remainder taken from reference TRBV11-2 and TRBJ1-6, is EAGVAQSPRYKIIEKRQSVAFWCNPISGHATLYWYQQILGQGPKLLIQFQNNGVVDDSQLPKDRFSAERLKGVDSTLKIQPAKLEDSAVYLCASSPARQGLVRPLHFGNGTRLTVT.

Here the CDR3 reads CASSVGDRPTGELFF. Written as DNA, the CDR3 is TGTGCCAGCAGCGTAGGCGACAGGCCCACCGGGGAGCTGTTTTTT. V gene TRBV9 combines with J gene TRBJ2-2; maybe TRBD1 (6 bases). V dropped 0 bases and J dropped 4 bases, with 10 bases sitting between them. The CDR3 loop spans 15 amino acids. CDR1 and CDR2 from the germline V gene are SGDLS and YYNGEE. Full variable domain (missing parts from reference TRBV9 and TRBJ2-2): DSGVTQTPKHLITATGQRVTLRCSPRSGDLSVYWYQQSLDQGLQFLIQYYNGEERAKGNILERFSAQQFPDLHSELNLSSLELGDSALYFCASSVGDRPTGELFFGEGSRLTVL.

The V gene is TRBV21-1, the J gene TRBJ1-1. TRBV21-1 is given as a pseudogene. The CDR3 is 15 residues long. The CDR3 region is CASSKGADMNTEAFF. The CDR3 DNA sequence: TGTGCCAGCAGCAAAGGAGCAGATATGAACACTGAAGCTTTCTTT.

The chain has TRBV6-4 and TRBJ2-1; D remains unclear. This CDR3 contains 14 residues. V gave up 9 bases and J gave up 1 base, with 13 bases separating them. CDR1 is MRHNA, CDR2 SNTAGT, per germline. CDR3 amino acids: CASQKDGSYNEQFF. CDR3 bases: TGTGCCAGTCAAAAGGACGGATCCTACAATGAGCAGTTCTTC.

This chain links TRBV6-6 with TRBJ2-5; the D gene could be TRBD1 or TRBD2 (5 bases each). The CDR3 runs 13 residues. From germline, CDR1 is MNHNY and CDR2 SVGAGI (reference sequence). With 6 bases removed from V and 5 bases from J, the gap between germline ends came to 13 bases. The CDR3 sequence: CASRSGTRETQYF. The CDR3 region has the DNA TGTGCCAGCAGGTCCGGGACGCGGGAGACCCAGTACTTC.

The V call is TRBV5-1, the J call TRBJ2-7; D is unresolved. The germline V gene has CDR1 SGHRS and CDR2 YFSETQ. The CDR3 is 14 residues long. Deletions cut 0 bases from V and 3 bases from J, with 10 bases between. CDR3 sequence: CASSLAGQVYEQYF. The CDR3 DNA follows: TGCGCCAGCAGCTTGGCCGGTCAGGTCTACGAGCAGTACTTC.

This rearrangement joins TRBV7-3 to TRBJ2-5, with a possible D match to TRBD2 (6 bases). CDR3 size: 15 residues. Per germline, CDR1 SGHTA and CDR2 FQGTGA. With 1 base removed from V and 2 bases from J, the gap between germline ends came to 11 bases. CDR3 protein: CASSLRAGLQETQYF. The CDR3 bases are TGTGCCAGCAGCTTAAGGGCGGGGCTTCAAGAGACCCAGTACTTC.

The rearrangement uses TRBV18 and TRBJ1-2; tentatively, D is TRBD1 (5 bases). This CDR3 comprises 16 residues. V was cut by 3 bases and J by 8 bases, with 22 bases left in between. Germline values: CDR1 KGHSH, CDR2 LQKENI. The CDR3 reads CASSPPGLGNLYGYTF. For the CDR3, the DNA is TGTGCCAGCTCACCCCCGGGACTGGGAAATTTATACGGCTACACCTTC.

The table lists this clone with a few counts. The chain uses TRBV4-1 and TRBJ2-7; unclear D gene. V lost 3 bases, J lost 0 bases, and 6 bases lay in between. The CDR3 consists of 13 residues. Germline V gives CDR1 MGHRA, CDR2 YSYEKL. The CDR3 here is CASSHWPSYEQYF. CDR3 sequence (DNA): TGCGCCAGCAGCCATTGGCCCTCCTACGAGCAGTACTTC.

This clone has at least ten counts. V gene TRBV6-5 combines with J gene TRBJ1-1; 7 bases line up with TRBD1. The germline CDR1 and CDR2 sequences are MNHEY and SVGAGI. Trimming removed 2 bases from V and 0 bases from J; junction bases left unmatched: 6. This CDR3 region has 16 residues. The DNA of the CDR3 is TGTGCCAGCAGTTACGAGGGGGCAGGGTTGAACACTGAAGCTTTCTTT. It encodes CASSYEGAGLNTEAFF.

The chain combines TRBV11-2 with TRBJ2-7, with D possibly being TRBD1 (6 bases). Germline V gene lookup returns CDR1 SGHAT and CDR2 FQNNGV. Trimming took off 5 bases at V and 3 bases at J, with 11 bases between the two ends. This CDR3 is 13 amino acids long. CDR3 in DNA: TGTGCCAGCAGCGAGACAGGTTACTACGAGCAGTACTTC. Translation: CASSETGYYEQYF.

V gene TRBV29-1 combines with J gene TRBJ2-5, with no clear D. Germline CDR1 is SQVTM and CDR2 is ANQGSEA. Trimming left V 7 bases short and J 5 bases short, with 14 bases between. The CDR3 has 12 amino acids. CDR3 nucleotides: TGCAGCGCCGTCGCGGCTGGGGAGACCCAGTACTTC. It codes for CSAVAAGETQYF. Full variable domain (missing parts from reference TRBV29-1 and TRBJ2-5): SAVISQKPSRDICQRGTSLTIQCQVDSQVTMMFWYRQQPGQSLTLIATANQGSEATYESGFVIDKFPISRPNLTFSTLTVSNMSPEDSSIYLCSAVAAGETQYFGPGTRLLVL.

The CDR3 reads CASSLDQSGELFF. In nucleotides, the CDR3 is TGTGCCAGCAGCTTAGATCAATCCGGGGAGCTGTTTTTT. This chain connects TRBV11-3 to TRBJ2-2, with no clear D. Germline-derived CDR1 and CDR2 are SGHNT and YENEEA. This CDR3 is 13 amino acids long. V lost 0 bases to trimming and J lost 6 bases, with 5 bases between them. The variable domain in full, with the rest retrieved from reference TRBV11-3 and TRBJ2-2, is EAGVVQSPRYKIIEKKQPVAFWCNPISGHNTLYWYLQNLGQGPELLIRYENEEAVDDSQLPKDRFSAERLKGVDSTLKIQPAELGDSAVYLCASSLDQSGELFFGEGSRLTVL.

The V and J genes are TRBV7-6 and TRBJ2-7; the D gene is possibly TRBD2 (5 bases). Trimming left V 5 bases short and J 5 bases short, with 10 bases between. From germline, CDR1 is SGHVS and CDR2 FNYEAQ. The length of the CDR3 is 12 residues. In DNA form, the CDR3 reads TGTGCCAGCAGCCCCAACGGGGACGAGCAGTACTTC. Amino acid sequence: CASSPNGDEQYF.

V is TRBV30 and J is TRBJ2-7; D possibly corresponds to TRBD1 (6 bases). The germline V gene has CDR1 GTSNPN and CDR2 SVGIG (reference sequence). The CDR3 sequence is 14 residues long. Trimming pared 1 base from V and 4 bases from J, leaving 14 bases between. CDR3 in amino acids: CAWSAPGRGYEQYF. In nucleotides, the CDR3 is TGTGCCTGGAGTGCCCCTGGCAGGGGATACGAGCAGTACTTC.

The gene calls are TRBV6-5 and TRBJ1-1; tentative D call: TRBD1 (5 bases). The ends were cut back, 6 bases at V and 4 bases at J, with 9 bases in the middle. Germline V gives CDR1 MNHEY, CDR2 SVGAGI. The CDR3 runs 12 residues. As DNA, the CDR3 is TGTGCCAGCAGGCGGGGACGCACTGAAGCTTTCTTT. The encoded protein is CASRRGRTEAFF.